Following are 16 T cell receptor beta chains from one sample sequenced in a study of vaccination and CD4 T cells after COVID-19 (dated by TCRdb to 2021 to 2024). This specimen's treatment or condition label, interpreted: roughly 10-day PBMC culture with coronavirus spike peptide pools or control peptides (ViraFEST assay). Their antigens are not known. Library creation used PCR. Instrument on record: Illumina iSeq 100. DNA from cultured CD4+ T cells was subjected to TCR sequencing with the Oncomine TCR Beta short-read assay at the Johns Hopkins FTIC core. TCRdb reprocessing: public reads trimmed at Q25 with fastp, clones called with MiXCR, in-frame beta chains kept. Each CDR3 protein gets just one entry, which takes the most common genes and DNA from the rows behind it. The sample has over 25,000 distinct CDR3 sequences on record, approximately 62% of them singletons. The ten largest clones represent about a sixth of the sample.

This sample comprised CD4+ T cells from blood, cultured in vitro, obtained after SARS-CoV-2 vaccination. The receptors stem from a human donor who received a COVID-19 vaccine.

The CDR3 nucleotides read TGTGCCAGCAGTGAAGGGGGACGGGGACAGGGGGCAAACATTCAGTACTTC. Encoded protein: CASSEGGRGQGANIQYF. The rearrangement links TRBV2 to TRBJ2-4; 12 bases align to TRBD1. With V trimmed by 1 base and J by 6 bases, 7 bases remained unmatched. This CDR3 is built from 17 residues. Per the germline V gene, CDR1 is SNHLY and CDR2 is FYNNEI. The full variable domain, in which reference TRBV2 and TRBJ2-4 provide the parts outside the CDR3, is EPEVTQTPSHQVTQMGQEVILRCVPISNHLYFYWYRQILGQKVEFLVSFYNNEISEKSEIFDDQFSVERPDGSNFTLKIRSTKLEDSAMYFCASSEGGRGQGANIQYFGAGTRLSVL.

This clonotype was observed a handful of times. The CDR3 protein is CASSLATGQPTEKLFF. CDR3 sequence (DNA): TGTGCCAGCAGCTTGGCGACAGGACAGCCTACGGAAAAACTGTTTTTT. The gene calls are TRBV7-8 and TRBJ1-4, with a tentative D call TRBD1 (6 bases). This CDR3 has 16 residues. Germline V gives CDR1 SGHVS, CDR2 FQNEAQ. The V and J ends lost 3 bases and 8 bases respectively, with 19 bases between them.

CDR3 nucleotides: TGTGCCAGCAGCTTTACTCCCCGTACAGGGACTAGCGGGAACACCGGGGAGCTGTTTTTT. Residues: CASSFTPRTGTSGNTGELFF. The chain has TRBV11-2 and TRBJ2-2; 11 positions agree with TRBD2. The CDR3 consists of 20 residues. Germline V gene lookup returns CDR1 SGHAT and CDR2 FQNNGV. J was trimmed by 1 base and V by 3 bases; bases with no gene match: 13. Looking up the rest from reference TRBV11-2 and TRBJ2-2 gives the full variable domain: EAGVAQSPRYKIIEKRQSVAFWCNPISGHATLYWYQQILGQGPKLLIQFQNNGVVDDSQLPKDRFSAERLKGVDSTLKIQPAKLEDSAVYLCASSFTPRTGTSGNTGELFFGEGSRLTVL.

This clonotype has a handful of counts. The chain carries TRBV7-9 and TRBJ2-2, with D unresolved. The germline V and J ends were trimmed by 5 bases and 4 bases, with 14 bases remaining between them. Germline assignment: CDR1 SEHNR and CDR2 FQNEAQ (reference sequence). CDR3 length: 15 residues. The CDR3 region is CASSTTRYLTGELFF. The CDR3 DNA reads TGTGCCAGCAGCACGACCCGGTACCTCACCGGGGAGCTGTTTTTT.

The chain combines TRBV12-3 or TRBV12-4 with TRBJ2-2; D is possibly TRBD2 (6 bases). The V end lost 6 bases, the J end lost 3 bases, and 14 bases lay between the germline ends. This CDR3 contains 15 residues. In DNA form, the CDR3 reads TGTGCCAGCAGCCCTCCCGGGGGTGACACCGGGGAGCTGTTTTTT. It is translated as CASSPPGGDTGELFF.

To note about this clonotype: A read error may account for a junction end that differs from germline. The chain combines TRBV3-1 with TRBJ2-2; 12 bases line up with TRBD2. The germline gives CDR1 LGHDT, CDR2 YNNKEL (reference sequence). The CDR3 totals 16 residues. This CDR3 reads CASSPRTSGNSGELFF. Written as DNA, the CDR3 is TGTGCCAGCAGCCCGCGGACTAGCGGGAACAGCGGGGAGCTGTTTTTT.

J is TRBJ2-7 and V is TRBV24-1; 9 nucleotides line up with TRBD1. V shed 3 bases, J shed 5 bases, and the junction held 7 bases outside the gene matches. This CDR3 contains 15 residues. Germline V gives CDR1 KGHDR, CDR2 SFDVKD. CDR3 DNA sequence: TGTGCCACCAGTGATACGGGACAGGGTTTTGACGAGCAGTACTTC. It yields the protein CATSDTGQGFDEQYF.

The J gene is TRBJ2-7, the V gene TRBV7-2; D remains ambiguous. The CDR3 totals 13 residues. The germline V gene encodes CDR1 SGHTA and CDR2 FQGNSA. Between the trimmed V and J ends, which lost 0 bases and 1 base, there was a span of 4 bases. The CDR3 bases are TGTGCCAGCAGCTTAGCACAGTCCTACGAGCAGTACTTC. It is translated as CASSLAQSYEQYF.

This rearrangement joins TRBV20-1 to TRBJ2-3, with TRBD2 identical over 7 bases. In germline, CDR1 is DFQATT, CDR2 SNEGSKA (reference sequence). V was clipped by 1 base and J by 5 bases; unmatched bases: 6. The CDR3 contains 14 residues. DNA of the CDR3: TGCAGTGCTAGAGGCCCTGGACTAGGAGATACGCAGTATTTT. Protein: CSARGPGLGDTQYF.

This clonotype was observed a handful of times. The V gene is TRBV12-5, the J gene TRBJ2-3; 11 bases line up with TRBD2. Germline V gene lookup returns CDR1 LGHNT and CDR2 FRNRAP. V was clipped by 4 bases and J by 3 bases; unmatched bases: 6. The CDR3 is made up of 16 amino acids. The CDR3 region is CASGSQLAGVTDTQYF. CDR3 nucleotides: TGTGCTAGTGGTTCCCAACTAGCGGGGGTAACAGATACGCAGTATTTT.

The chain combines TRBV2 with TRBJ1-2; tentative D call: TRBD1 (5 bases). The CDR3 is made up of 14 amino acids. Trimming removed 6 bases from V and 3 bases from J, with 14 bases in between. In germline, CDR1 is SNHLY, CDR2 FYNNEI. CDR3 protein: CASRRRETDYGYTF. In DNA form, the CDR3 reads TGTGCCAGCAGGAGGAGGGAGACAGACTATGGCTACACCTTC.

The table lists this clonotype with a few counts. CDR3 sequence (DNA): TGTGCCAGCAGTTACCTGGGACAGGGGGGAACTGAAGCTTTCTTT. Its protein product is CASSYLGQGGTEAFF. The chain combines TRBV6-5 with TRBJ1-1, with TRBD1 identical over 11 bases. Trimming took 2 bases from V and 5 from J; bases not matched to a gene: 4. The CDR3 totals 15 residues. CDR1 is MNHEY, CDR2 SVGAGI, per germline.

The chain is built from TRBV20-1 and TRBJ2-3; 12 nucleotides agree with TRBD2. The CDR3 has 17 residues. Germline assignment: CDR1 DFQATT and CDR2 SNEGSKA (reference sequence). With 4 bases clipped from V and 5 bases from J, the junction kept 13 bases outside the gene matches. CDR3 nucleotide sequence: TGCAGTGCTACCAATTTCCTAGCGGGGGGGCAAGGAGATACGCAGTATTTT. Translating it yields CSATNFLAGGQGDTQYF.

The chain joins TRBV20-1 to TRBJ2-3, with D possibly called TRBD1 or TRBD2 (5 bases each). V lost 3 bases to trimming and J lost 1 base, with 17 bases between them. This CDR3 region has 16 residues. In germline, CDR1 is DFQATT, CDR2 SNEGSKA (reference sequence). The CDR3, as DNA: TGCAGTGCTAGTTTCCGGGGCCTGGTGGGCACAGATACGCAGTATTTT. This sequence encodes CSASFRGLVGTDTQYF.

The chain couples TRBV10-3 to TRBJ2-7; 7 bases align to TRBD1. This CDR3 has 13 amino acids. Germline V gene data show CDR1 as ENHRY and CDR2 as SYGVKD. The ends lost 5 bases at V and 6 bases at J; junction bases unmatched: 7. The CDR3 region is CAISTGTVSEQYF. The CDR3 DNA reads TGTGCCATCAGTACCGGGACAGTAAGCGAGCAGTACTTC.

The chain carries TRBV6-1 and TRBJ2-2, with D uncertain. V gave up 4 bases and J gave up 6 bases, with 9 bases separating them. From germline, CDR1 is MNHNS and CDR2 SASEGT. There are 13 residues in the CDR3. The CDR3 sequence is CASSVTEPGELFF. The DNA of the CDR3 is TGTGCCAGCAGTGTGACCGAGCCCGGGGAGCTGTTTTTT.